One and the same sample provided the 27 T cell receptor beta chains below, sequenced in a study of blood T cells in healthy people across ages. A second PCR of about 7 to 11 cycles used a sample-barcoded 5' primer and a J-beta primer mix. TCRdb reprocessed the 5' RACE reads with MiXCR, giving one entry per CDR3 protein. Of approximately 1,000,000 distinct CDR3 sequences listed, less than 50% were seen once; the top ten hold approximately 17%. Specimen: blood. These receptors were obtained from a woman aged 60-75 years in good health.

On this clonotype itself: An end of the junction differs from the germline gene, which may be a read error. The chain uses TRBV6-5 and TRBJ1-6, with D possibly being TRBD1 (6 bases). The CDR3 totals 14 residues. Looked up from germline, CDR1 is MNHEY and CDR2 is SVGAGI. CDR3 protein: CASRVGASNSPPHF. In nucleotides, the CDR3 is TGTGCCAGCAGGGTGGGGGCATCTAATTCACCCCCCCACTTT.

This clonotype was observed a handful of times. V is TRBV27 and J is TRBJ2-7; 7 nucleotides line up with TRBD1. Germline V gene data show CDR1 as MNHEY and CDR2 as SMNVEV (reference sequence). V was clipped by 5 bases and J by 6 bases; unmatched bases: 4. The CDR3 runs 12 residues. For the CDR3, the DNA is TGTGCCAGCAGTCGGGGACAGCGCGAGCAGTACTTC. The encoded protein is CASSRGQREQYF.

The chain joins TRBV20-1 to TRBJ2-5, with D hard to call. Germline V gives CDR1 DFQATT, CDR2 SNEGSKA (reference sequence). This CDR3 has 12 amino acids. V was trimmed by 6 bases and J by 9 bases, leaving 17 bases between them. The CDR3 nucleotides read TGCAGTGCAAGACCGAACAGCGAGTCCCAGTACTTC. It yields the protein CSARPNSESQYF.

The V gene is TRBV12-3 or TRBV12-4, the J gene TRBJ2-5; D tentatively fits TRBD1 or TRBD2 (5 bases each). The CDR3 is made up of 14 amino acids. The ends were cut back, 5 bases at V and 5 bases at J, with 15 bases in the middle. The CDR3 region has the DNA TGTGCCAGCAGTCCCGCCCTCTGGGGGGAGACCCAGTACTTC. This sequence encodes CASSPALWGETQYF.

J is TRBJ2-1 and V is TRBV2; 8 nucleotides match TRBD1. Germline V gene data show CDR1 as SNHLY and CDR2 as FYNNEI. The CDR3 extends over 15 amino acids. V dropped 6 bases and J dropped 1; count of bases not matched to a gene: 5. The CDR3 DNA is TGTGCCAGCAGGAAAGACAGGGGTTCCTACAATGAGCAGTTCTTC. Its translation is CASRKDRGSYNEQFF.

The chain uses TRBV12-3 or TRBV12-4 and TRBJ2-1, with D unclear. V gave up 8 bases and J gave up 8 bases, with 13 bases separating them. The CDR3 spans 12 residues. The DNA of the CDR3 is TGTGCCAGCTCAGTAGACTTCTATGAGCAGTTCTTC. It specifies CASSVDFYEQFF.

The V gene is TRBV11-2, the J gene TRBJ2-4; 7 positions match TRBD1. The CDR3 has 16 residues. The V segment lost 6 bases and the J segment 0 bases; nucleotides outside the gene matches: 8. From germline, CDR1 is SGHAT and CDR2 FQNNGV. CDR3 protein: CASRKPGQLAKNIQYF. The CDR3 nucleotides are TGTGCCAGCAGGAAGCCGGGACAGTTAGCCAAAAACATTCAGTACTTC.

The chain uses TRBV29-1 and TRBJ2-5; no firm D call. The germline V gene has CDR1 SQVTM and CDR2 ANQGSEA. This CDR3 has 12 amino acids. V was clipped by 3 bases and J by 4 bases, with 9 bases between them. The CDR3 nucleotides read TGCAGCGTTGATAGCAGCCGAGAGACCCAGTACTTC. This gives the protein CSVDSSRETQYF.

The chain links TRBV28 to TRBJ1-1, with 10 bases matching TRBD1. V gave up 6 bases and J gave up 11 bases; unmatched junction bases: 9. The germline CDR1 and CDR2 sequences are MDHEN and SYDVKM. CDR3 length: 13 amino acids. The CDR3 spells CASSLGQGGDAFF. The CDR3 nucleotides read TGTGCCAGCAGCCTTGGACAGGGGGGCGACGCTTTCTTT. The full variable domain, in which reference TRBV28 and TRBJ1-1 provide the parts outside the CDR3, is DVKVTQSSRYLVKRTGEKVFLECVQDMDHENMFWYRQDPGLGLRLIYFSYDVKMKEKGDIPEGYSVSREKKERFSLILESASTNQTSMYLCASSLGQGGDAFFGQGTRLTVV.

There are a few counts of this clonotype. The J gene is TRBJ2-1, the V gene TRBV29-1, with 11 bases aligning to TRBD2. The germline V gene encodes CDR1 SQVTM and CDR2 ANQGSEA. Losses at the gene ends were 5 bases for V and 9 bases for J; bases not matched to a gene: 6. This CDR3 comprises 13 residues. In DNA form, the CDR3 reads TGCAGCGTTCATAGTAGCGGGAGGGGTGAGCAGTTCTTC. Its protein product is CSVHSSGRGEQFF.

This clonotype was seen more than once but under ten times. The rearrangement links TRBV20-1 to TRBJ2-7, with D uncertain. CDR1 is DFQATT, CDR2 SNEGSKA, per germline (reference sequence). Trimming cost V 1 base and J 2 bases, with 9 bases left between them. This CDR3 has 13 amino acids. CDR3 loop: CSARAPWAYEQYF. CDR3 in DNA: TGCAGTGCTAGAGCCCCGTGGGCCTACGAGCAGTACTTC.

V is TRBV20-1 and J is TRBJ2-5; 7 bases line up with TRBD1. J gave up 2 bases and V 5 bases, and 5 bases lay outside the gene matches. The CDR3 runs 13 residues. Germline assignment: CDR1 DFQATT and CDR2 SNEGSKA (reference sequence). The CDR3 sequence: CSADRDPQETQYF. CDR3 sequence (DNA): TGCAGTGCTGACAGGGATCCACAAGAGACCCAGTACTTC.

The chain employs TRBV9 and TRBJ2-7, with D perhaps matching TRBD2 (6 bases). Looked up from germline, CDR1 is SGDLS and CDR2 is YYNGEE. V dropped 1 base and J dropped 2 bases, with 13 bases sitting between them. This CDR3 has 15 amino acids. The CDR3 is CASSVSASATYEQYF. CDR3 DNA: TGTGCCAGCAGCGTATCGGCTAGCGCAACCTACGAGCAGTACTTC.

This clonotype showed up just a few times. This chain joins TRBV7-2 and TRBJ2-7, with D perhaps matching TRBD2 (5 bases). This CDR3 contains 15 residues. CDR1 is SGHTA, CDR2 FQGNSA, per germline. The V end was cut by 1 base, the J end by 3 bases, with 13 bases between. DNA for the CDR3: TGTGCCAGCAGCTTAGAGGGTTTAGGACTCTACGAGCAGTACTTC. It is translated as CASSLEGLGLYEQYF. Combining the CDR3 with reference TRBV7-2 and TRBJ2-7 gives the whole variable domain GAGVSQSPSNKVTEKGKDVELRCDPISGHTALYWYRQSLGQGLEFLIYFQGNSAPDKSGLPSDRFSAERTGGSVSTLTIQRTQQEDSAVYLCASSLEGLGLYEQYFGPGTRLTVT.

The CDR3 DNA follows: TGTGCCAGCAGCTTCACAGGGGGGAGCTCCTATAATTCACCCCTCCACTTT. As protein: CASSFTGGSSYNSPLHF. The V gene is TRBV7-9, the J gene TRBJ1-6, with 8 nucleotides matching TRBD1. CDR1 and CDR2 from the germline V gene are SEHNR and FQNEAQ (reference sequence). CDR3 length equals 17 residues. V lost 3 bases, J lost 0 bases, and 4 bases stayed unmatched. The complete variable domain, with remaining parts taken from reference TRBV7-9 and TRBJ1-6, reads DTGVSQNPRHKITKRGQNVTFRCDPISEHNRLYWYRQTLGQGPEFLTYFQNEAQLEKSRLLSDRFSAERPKGSFSTLEIQRTEQGDSAMYLCASSFTGGSSYNSPLHFGNGTRLTVT.

There are many counts of this clonotype. This chain uses TRBV3-1 with TRBJ2-1; 14 nucleotides agree with TRBD2. The CDR3 covers 16 residues. Germline V gives CDR1 LGHDT, CDR2 YNNKEL (reference sequence). The V segment lost 3 bases and the J segment 8 bases; nucleotides outside the gene matches: 6. DNA for the CDR3: TGTGCCAGCAGCCACGTGACTAGCGGGAGGGTCGATGAGCAGTTCTTC. It translates to CASSHVTSGRVDEQFF.

A few counts support this clonotype. DNA of the CDR3: TGTGCTAGTGGAACTACCACAGGAAATAGCAATCAGCCCCAGCATTTT. Its protein is CASGTTTGNSNQPQHF. J is TRBJ1-5 and V is TRBV12-5; D possibly corresponds to TRBD1 (5 bases). Germline V gene data show CDR1 as LGHNT and CDR2 as FRNRAP. Trimming removed 6 bases at V and 0 bases at J, with 15 bases between. This CDR3 comprises 16 residues.

The CDR3 sequence: CASSPGLAGDGGYEQYF. CDR3 coding DNA: TGTGCCAGCAGCCCGGGACTAGCGGGAGATGGGGGCTACGAGCAGTACTTC. The genes are TRBV7-6 and TRBJ2-5, with 14 bases fitting TRBD2. Matching the DNA end better, TRBJ2-7 makes the J call doubtful. Germline V gives CDR1 SGHVS, CDR2 FNYEAQ. This CDR3 is 17 amino acids long.

This chain connects TRBV4-2 to TRBJ2-1; 10 bases are shared with TRBD1. CDR1 and CDR2 (germline): LGHNA, YNFKEQ. There are 16 residues in the CDR3. The V segment lost 2 bases and the J segment 6 bases; nucleotides outside the gene matches: 7. The CDR3 protein is CASSQKTGTGANEQFF. The CDR3 nucleotides read TGTGCCAGCAGCCAAAAAACCGGGACAGGGGCCAATGAGCAGTTCTTC.

V is TRBV20-1 and J is TRBJ2-1; 8 positions agree with TRBD2. The germline gives CDR1 DFQATT, CDR2 SNEGSKA (reference sequence). This CDR3 comprises 18 residues. J lost 13 bases, V lost 1 base, and 24 bases had no gene match. CDR3 nucleotide sequence: TGCAGTGCTAGAGGGTTCCTAGCGGGTAGAGGGGGTGCGGAGACCCAGTTCTTC. This codes for CSARGFLAGRGGAETQFF.

J is TRBJ2-7 and V is TRBV11-1; D may be TRBD1 (9 bases). The CDR3 is 17 amino acids. V lost 5 bases and J lost 4, with 24 bases in between. CDR1 is SGHAT, CDR2 FQDESV, per germline (reference sequence). CDR3 sequence (DNA): TGTGCCAGCAGCCAAGGACAGGGGAGGAGCGGGAGTTACGAGCAGTACTTC. The encoded protein is CASSQGQGRSGSYEQYF.

The chain is built from TRBV28 and TRBJ2-7; TRBD1 agrees at 8 bases. CDR3 size: 16 residues. In germline, CDR1 is MDHEN, CDR2 SYDVKM. Unmatched junction bases numbered 17, after V lost 5 bases and J lost 8 bases. The CDR3 DNA reads TGTGCCAGCAGTCCAATCCCGATTAGGACAGGGAGCAAGCAGTACTTC. This gives the protein CASSPIPIRTGSKQYF.

This clonotype has ten or more counts. The J gene is TRBJ1-2, the V gene TRBV12-3 or TRBV12-4; weak D call: TRBD1 (6 bases). The ends were cut back, 5 bases at V and 6 bases at J, with 16 bases in the middle. This CDR3 is 14 amino acids long. The CDR3, as DNA: TGTGCCAGCAGTCAGGCCGGGACATCAAATGGCTACACCTTC. Its protein product is CASSQAGTSNGYTF.

V and J are TRBV7-2 and TRBJ2-1; possibly TRBD2 for D (6 bases). Germline CDR1 reads SGHTA; CDR2 reads FQGNSA. The CDR3 is 15 residues long. Trimming stripped 4 bases from V and 7 bases from J, with 17 bases between. The CDR3, as DNA: TGTGCCAGCAGCTCCCCGGCGGGACCGGGGAATGAGCAGTTCTTC. It yields the protein CASSSPAGPGNEQFF.

V and J are TRBV27 and TRBJ1-1; 7 bases are shared with TRBD1. Germline V lookup: CDR1 MNHEY, CDR2 SMNVEV (reference sequence). This CDR3 has 15 amino acids. The trim removed 5 bases at V and 0 bases at J, leaving 6 bases unmatched. CDR3 coding DNA: TGTGCCAGCAGTCCCGACAGGGTTATGAACACTGAAGCTTTCTTT. Translated, it gives CASSPDRVMNTEAFF.

This clonotype was counted between two and nine times. The chain employs TRBV7-6 and TRBJ2-1; D remains unclear. The CDR3 loop spans 13 amino acids. Trimming cost V 1 base and J 4 bases, with 5 bases left between them. CDR1 is SGHVS, CDR2 FNYEAQ, per germline. The CDR3 is CASSLGIYNEQFF. In DNA, the CDR3 is TGTGCCAGCAGCTTAGGCATTTACAATGAGCAGTTCTTC.

V and J are TRBV12-3 or TRBV12-4 and TRBJ2-3; TRBD2 is a possible D gene (6 bases). The CDR3 runs to 13 residues. V gave up 6 bases and J gave up 2 bases, with 9 bases separating them. The CDR3 region is CASSRTTTDTQYF. DNA for the CDR3: TGTGCCAGCAGCCGGACTACCACAGATACGCAGTATTTT.